This T cell receptor beta chain was sequenced during a study of cytomegalovirus exposure and HLA in healthy donors. Study in general: Around 79 million unique TCRs, all from HLA-typed donors, were included in an early release of the data. Ancestry clustering placed around 80% of some 400 genotyped donors in the Caucasian-associated cluster. Study conclusions and caveats: An analysis that was carried out later associated 17,000 or so TCR beta sequences with HLA alleles at 0.05 false discovery rate. TCR beta sequences reportedly predicted most subjects' HLA-A and HLA-B alleles accurately.

Germline V gene lookup returns CDR1 MNHEY and CDR2 SVGAGI. CDR3 length: 14 amino acids. V was clipped by 4 bases and J by 3 bases, with 10 bases between them. Concerning this clone: As yet, its antigen is unknown.

60 Vbeta and 13 Jbeta primers were used in PCR. Assay: immunoSEQ multiplex PCR; the TCRdb copy retains only in-frame clones and omits some. This sample has around 97,000 clones; around 61% occur once, and the top ten carry roughly 3.5%. Material for sequencing was PBMCs. This clonotype originated in a woman aged 50 to 60 in good health and CMV-seronegative. V usage is TRBV6-5 and J usage is TRBJ2-1; no clear D. CDR3 nucleotide sequence: TGTGCCAGCAGTTTCCAGAAAAACTACAATGAGCAGTTCTTC. Its translation is CASSFQKNYNEQFF.